Reported below is one T cell receptor (beta chain). The record originates from a study of shared clonotypes between healthy human individuals. The CDR3 runs to 18 residues. The ends lost 4 bases at V and 1 base at J; junction bases unmatched: 15. Germline assignment: CDR1 LNHDA and CDR2 SQIVND (reference sequence). In the study's own analysis: Filtering of immunoSEQ junctional sequences could not match full-length read filtering. Profiled with immunoSEQ multiplex PCR; TCRdb holds only in-frame clones, not every one. V, J and clone size were drawn from that table, and D and trimming were deduced from the DNA. The sample contains about 690,000 clones, roughly 87% of which appear only once.

The sequencing sample was made of memory CD8+ T cells from PBMCs. Subset: CD45RO+ cells pooled with CCR7-negative TemRA cells. The chain joins TRBV19 to TRBJ2-5; 7 positions match TRBD1. The TCR comes from a man between 18 and 35 years old in good health. Some clones in this sample may be carry-over from other donors' samples. CDR3 in amino acids: CASSTIDLSTGVQETQYF. CDR3 nucleotide sequence: TGTGCCAGTAGTACGATAGACTTAAGTACAGGGGTCCAAGAGACCCAGTACTTC.